This section outlines one T cell receptor (beta chain) sequence together with its context. Its antigen is not identified. This CDR3 spans 16 amino acids. Germline V CDR1 and CDR2: SGHAT, FQNNGV. Trimming cost V 1 base and J 7 bases, with 16 bases left between them. TCRdb's copy holds only in-frame clones and misses some; the assay was immunoSEQ multiplex PCR. The sample contains approximately 22,000 clones, 84% of which appear only once. This record belongs to a study of OX40 agonist ivuxolimab in advanced cancers. Study overall: A history of anti-PD-1, anti-PD-L1 or anti-CTLA-4 therapy was acceptable, and 30% to 45% had some.

Study-level findings and limits: CD8+ T cells were the subset that, on average, had more expanded clones than CD4+.

The sample here was CD4+ or CD8+ T cells sorted from blood, taken in a trial of the OX40 agonist ivuxolimab. This chain links TRBV11-2 with TRBJ1-4; the D gene is possibly TRBD1 (6 bases). The TCR comes from an adult with an advanced solid tumor such as melanoma, head and neck, liver or kidney cancer. This chain's CDR3 is CASSLGGGQGGEKLFF. The CDR3 DNA reads as TGTGCCAGCAGCTTAGGCGGGGGGCAAGGCGGTGAAAAACTGTTTTTT.